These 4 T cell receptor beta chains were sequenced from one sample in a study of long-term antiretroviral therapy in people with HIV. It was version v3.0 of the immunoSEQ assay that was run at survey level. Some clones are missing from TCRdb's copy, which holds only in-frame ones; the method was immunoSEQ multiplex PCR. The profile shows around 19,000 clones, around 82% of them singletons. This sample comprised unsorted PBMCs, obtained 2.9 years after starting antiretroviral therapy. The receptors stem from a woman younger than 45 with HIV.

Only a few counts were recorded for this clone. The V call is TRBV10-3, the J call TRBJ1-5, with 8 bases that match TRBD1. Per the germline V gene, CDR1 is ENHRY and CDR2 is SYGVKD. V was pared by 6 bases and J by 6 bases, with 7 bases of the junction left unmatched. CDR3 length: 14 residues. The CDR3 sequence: CAIRAGGWGQPQHF. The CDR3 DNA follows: TGTGCCATCAGGGCAGGGGGCTGGGGTCAGCCCCAGCATTTT.

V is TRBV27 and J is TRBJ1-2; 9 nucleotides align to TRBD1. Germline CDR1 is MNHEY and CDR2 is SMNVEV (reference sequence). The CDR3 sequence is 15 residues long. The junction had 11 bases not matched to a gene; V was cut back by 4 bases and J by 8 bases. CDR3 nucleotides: TGTGCCAGCAGTTCCTATAGAACAGGGGGCCGAGGCTACACCTTC. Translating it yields CASSSYRTGGRGYTF.

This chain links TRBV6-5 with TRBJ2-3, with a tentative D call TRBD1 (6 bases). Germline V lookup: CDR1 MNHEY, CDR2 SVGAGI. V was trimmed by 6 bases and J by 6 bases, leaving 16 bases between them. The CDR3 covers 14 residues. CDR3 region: CASSRRQVLDTQYF. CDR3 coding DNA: TGTGCCAGCAGCCGTCGACAGGTCCTGGATACGCAGTATTTT.

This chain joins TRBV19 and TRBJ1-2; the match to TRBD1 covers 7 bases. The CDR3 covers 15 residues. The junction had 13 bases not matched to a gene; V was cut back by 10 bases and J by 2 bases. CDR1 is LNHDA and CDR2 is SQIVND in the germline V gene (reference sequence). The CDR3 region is CATAQGDGLNYGYTF. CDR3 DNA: TGTGCCACCGCCCAGGGGGACGGACTAAACTATGGCTACACCTTC.